This T cell receptor beta chain stems from a study of blood T cell repertoires in COVID-19. Some clones are missing from TCRdb's copy, which holds only in-frame ones; the method was immunoSEQ multiplex PCR. The sample lists around 250,000 clones; roughly nine tenths were seen once. Participant age was roughly 18 to 90 years, and participants resided in roughly 24 US areas. CDR1 SEHNR and CDR2 FQNEAQ come from the germline V gene (reference sequence). The CDR3 loop spans 14 amino acids. With V trimmed by 2 bases and J by 4 bases, 1 base remained unmatched. This receptor was identified in a human donor in a cohort exposed to, infected with or recovered from COVID-19 (not recorded which). The donor label of this sample is uncertain. The gene calls are TRBV7-9 and TRBJ1-3, with 8 bases fitting TRBD1. Sequenced sample: PBMCs or T cells enriched from blood (not recorded which). This CDR3 is CASSLQGAGNTIYF. The CDR3 DNA follows: TGTGCCAGCAGCTTACAGGGGGCAGGAAACACCATATATTTT.